A selection of T cell receptor beta chains follows, all from one sample in a study of OX40 agonist ivuxolimab in advanced cancers. Assay used: immunoSEQ multiplex PCR; TCRdb lists only in-frame clones, some missing. This table holds about 84,000 clones, around four fifths found once. Sequencing was performed on CD4+ or CD8+ T cells sorted from blood, taken in a trial of the OX40 agonist ivuxolimab. Source of these receptors: an adult with an advanced solid tumor such as melanoma, head and neck, liver or kidney cancer. Each CDR3 is given with its conserved first and last residue. D genes are given only for firm matches. Size tells how often a clone was seen (once, few, many) or the class of an expanded clone, and some rows leave it out.

J gene: TRBJ1-4
V gene: TRBV4-3
D gene: .
clone size: .
CDR3 DNA: TGCGCCAGCAGCCAAGGATTAGGGGGGGGTACTAATGAAAAACTGTTTTTT
CDR3 protein: CASSQGLGGGTNEKLFF

J gene: TRBJ1-4
V gene: TRBV14
D gene: .
clone size: .
CDR3 DNA: TGTGCCAGCAGCCAACAGACATCTAACCCTGAAAAACTGTTTTTT
CDR3 protein: CASSQQTSNPEKLFF

J gene: TRBJ2-7
V gene: TRBV7-9
D gene: .
clone size: once
CDR3 DNA: TGTGCCAGCAGTCCTCCAGGAAACGAGCAGTACTTC
CDR3 protein: CASSPPGNEQYF

J gene: TRBJ1-5
V gene: TRBV14
D gene: .
clone size: .
CDR3 DNA: TGTGCCAGCAGCTCTTCTTGGGGACCCCAGCATTTT
CDR3 protein: CASSSSWGPQHF

J gene: TRBJ2-3
V gene: TRBV18
D gene: TRBD2
clone size: .
CDR3 DNA: TGTGCCAGCTCAGAGACACTAGCGGGGGACACAGATACGCAGTATTTT
CDR3 protein: CASSETLAGDTDTQYF

J gene: TRBJ2-7
V gene: TRBV7-2
D gene: TRBD1
clone size: .
CDR3 DNA: TGTGCCAGCAGCCCCGGGACAGAGGTTAAGTACTTC
CDR3 protein: CASSPGTEVKYF

J gene: TRBJ2-2
V gene: TRBV10-1
D gene: .
clone size: few
CDR3 DNA: TGCGCCAGCAGGGTAGGGAACACCGGGGAGCTGTTTTTT
CDR3 protein: CASRVGNTGELFF

J gene: TRBJ2-7
V gene: TRBV2
D gene: TRBD2
clone size: .
CDR3 DNA: TGTGCCACCAGGGAGGCGGGGGGACCTCCCTACGAGCAGTACTTC
CDR3 protein: CATREAGGPPYEQYF

J gene: TRBJ2-6
V gene: TRBV9
D gene: .
clone size: .
CDR3 DNA: TGTGCCAGCAGCGTAGCCTTCTCCAGTCCTGGGGCCAACGTCCTGACTTTC
CDR3 protein: CASSVAFSSPGANVLTF

J gene: TRBJ1-2
V gene: TRBV5-4
D gene: .
clone size: .
CDR3 DNA: TGTGCCAGCAGCTACGCCGGGACACACAATAGCTATGGCTACACCTTC
CDR3 protein: CASSYAGTHNSYGYTF

J gene: TRBJ1-5
V gene: TRBV6-5
D gene: .
clone size: .
CDR3 DNA: TGTGCCAGCAGTTACGAGGGGGGAAATCAGCCCCAGCATTTT
CDR3 protein: CASSYEGGNQPQHF

J gene: TRBJ1-5
V gene: TRBV28
D gene: .
clone size: once
CDR3 DNA: TGTGCCAGCAGTCCCCGGCGGGCTAGCAATCAGCCCCAGCATTTT
CDR3 protein: CASSPRRASNQPQHF

J gene: TRBJ1-5
V gene: TRBV6-5
D gene: .
clone size: .
CDR3 DNA: TGTGCCAGCAGTTACTTGGGTTGGGGCGGCTGGCAGCCCCAGCATTTT
CDR3 protein: CASSYLGWGGWQPQHF

J gene: TRBJ1-6
V gene: TRBV6-5
D gene: .
clone size: .
CDR3 DNA: TGTGCCAGCAGCACGGGATACAATTCACCCCTCCACTTT
CDR3 protein: CASSTGYNSPLHF

J gene: TRBJ2-2
V gene: TRBV10-3
D gene: .
clone size: .
CDR3 DNA: TGTGCCATCAGTGGTGCAGGGATCGGGGAGCTGTTTTTT
CDR3 protein: CAISGAGIGELFF

J gene: TRBJ1-2
V gene: TRBV11-2
D gene: .
clone size: .
CDR3 DNA: TGTGCCAGCAGCTCAGGTTTCGGCTACACCTTC
CDR3 protein: CASSSGFGYTF